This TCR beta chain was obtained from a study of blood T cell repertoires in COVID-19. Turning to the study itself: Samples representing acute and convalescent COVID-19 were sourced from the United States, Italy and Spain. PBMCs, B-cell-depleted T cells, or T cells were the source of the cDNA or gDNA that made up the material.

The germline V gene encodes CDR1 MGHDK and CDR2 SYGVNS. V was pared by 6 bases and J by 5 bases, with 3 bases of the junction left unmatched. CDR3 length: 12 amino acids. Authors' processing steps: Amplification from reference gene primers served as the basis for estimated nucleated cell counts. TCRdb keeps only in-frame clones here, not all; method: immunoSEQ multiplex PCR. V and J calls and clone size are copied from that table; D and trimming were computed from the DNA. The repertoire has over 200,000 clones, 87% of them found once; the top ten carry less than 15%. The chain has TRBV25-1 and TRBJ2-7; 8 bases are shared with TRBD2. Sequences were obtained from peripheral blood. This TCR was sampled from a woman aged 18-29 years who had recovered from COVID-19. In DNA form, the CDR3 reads TGTGCCAGCAGCGGGACTAGAAACGAGCAGTACTTC. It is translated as CASSGTRNEQYF.